The 20 T cell receptor beta chains below all came from one sample that was sequenced in a study of radiation and T cells in renal cell carcinoma. Time point of the sample: baseline pretreatment blood. Treatment specified: 15 Gy SBRT to primary tumor, nephrectomy 4 weeks later. The method was immunoSEQ multiplex PCR; TCRdb's version includes in-frame clones alone and lacks a portion of them. Among approximately 120,000 clones listed, 80% to 85% were seen once. The sequencing used blood, collected from a patient whose treatment included radiotherapy and nephrectomy. Source of these receptors: a woman between 55 and 75 years old with renal cell carcinoma.

This rearrangement joins TRBV11-1 to TRBJ2-5; weak D call: TRBD1 (6 bases). Germline CDR1 and CDR2: SGHAT and FQDESV (reference sequence). The CDR3 has 15 residues. V was clipped by 0 bases and J by 5 bases, with 13 bases between them. The CDR3 is CASSLAETGRETQYF. The CDR3 DNA reads TGTGCCAGCAGCTTAGCAGAAACAGGGCGGGAGACCCAGTACTTC.

Here the CDR3 reads CASSSQLGIPLGEQFF. In DNA form, the CDR3 reads TGTGCCAGCAGCTCGCAACTCGGGATACCTTTAGGGGAGCAGTTCTTC. The chain couples TRBV7-9 to TRBJ2-1; perhaps TRBD2 as D (5 bases). Trimming stripped 4 bases from V and 10 bases from J, with 23 bases between. Germline CDR1 is SEHNR and CDR2 is FQNEAQ (reference sequence). The CDR3 is 16 residues long.

The rearrangement links TRBV5-4 to TRBJ1-5, with unresolved D. The V gene's germline CDR1 is SGHNT and CDR2 YYREEE (reference sequence). The CDR3 runs to 15 residues. Between the trimmed V and J ends, which lost 4 bases and 7 bases, there was a span of 18 bases. The chain's CDR3 is CASSRSPPINQPQHF. As DNA, the CDR3 is TGTGCCAGCAGCCGAAGTCCCCCTATAAACCAGCCCCAGCATTTT. Variable domain in full (rest from reference TRBV5-4 and TRBJ1-5): ETGVTQSPTHLIKTRGQQVTLRCSSQSGHNTVSWYQQALGQGPQFIFQYYREEENGRGNFPPRFSGLQFPNYSSELNVNALELDDSALYLCASSRSPPINQPQHFGDGTRLSIL.

The chain is built from TRBV5-5 and TRBJ2-7; D tentatively reads TRBD1 or TRBD2 (5 bases each). The CDR3 consists of 13 residues. Germline lookup yields CDR1 SGHKS and CDR2 YYEKEE (reference sequence). The germline V and J ends were trimmed by 7 bases and 0 bases, with 11 bases remaining between them. CDR3 in amino acids: CASFGTDSYEQYF. CDR3 DNA sequence: TGTGCCAGCTTCGGGACGGACTCCTACGAGCAGTACTTC.

The rearrangement links TRBV6-6 to TRBJ1-1; D is unclear. This CDR3 has 11 residues. V lost 4 bases, J lost 3 bases, and 3 bases lay in between. The germline CDR1 and CDR2 sequences are MNHNY and SVGAGI (reference sequence). The CDR3 protein is CASSWDTEAFF. The CDR3 DNA reads TGTGCCAGCAGTTGGGACACTGAAGCTTTCTTT.

V and J are TRBV6-5 and TRBJ2-7; D is possibly TRBD1 or TRBD2 (6 bases each). CDR3 length: 13 residues. Between the trimmed V and J ends, which lost 0 bases and 7 bases, there was a span of 10 bases. CDR1 is MNHEY and CDR2 is SVGAGI in the germline V gene. This CDR3 is CASSYSEGGEQYF. CDR3 nucleotides: TGTGCCAGCAGTTACTCGGAGGGGGGAGAGCAGTACTTC.

This clone was counted only a few times. The V gene is TRBV29-1, the J gene TRBJ1-5; D perhaps matches TRBD1 (6 bases). Germline CDR1 reads SQVTM; CDR2 reads ANQGSEA. V was cut by 6 bases and J by 2 bases, with 17 bases left in between. The CDR3 runs to 15 residues. As DNA, the CDR3 is TGCAGCGTGCCTGGGACACAGGGTGGCAATCAGCCCCAGCATTTT. Translation: CSVPGTQGGNQPQHF.

This clone was recorded a few times. The gene calls are TRBV2 and TRBJ1-4, with D tentatively TRBD1 (5 bases). The germline gives CDR1 SNHLY, CDR2 FYNNEI. V shed 6 bases and J shed 7 bases, with 18 bases lying between them. This CDR3 has 15 residues. The CDR3 sequence is CASRRAGVESEKLFF. The DNA of the CDR3 is TGTGCCAGCAGGCGGGCGGGGGTAGAGTCTGAAAAACTGTTTTTT.

This clone is a singleton in its sample. The CDR3: CASTLGDMNTEAFF. CDR3 coding DNA: TGTGCCAGCACCCTAGGGGACATGAACACTGAAGCTTTCTTT. This rearrangement joins TRBV28 to TRBJ1-1, with D possibly being TRBD1 (6 bases). Germline lookup yields CDR1 MDHEN and CDR2 SYDVKM. The CDR3 runs to 14 residues. V was pared by 7 bases and J by 0 bases, with 12 bases between.

This chain links TRBV15 with TRBJ2-1; TRBD1 is a possible D gene (5 bases). The V end lost 0 bases, the J end lost 3 bases, and 12 bases lay between the germline ends. The CDR3 is made up of 16 amino acids. Per germline, CDR1 LNHNV and CDR2 YYDKDF (reference sequence). The CDR3 region has the DNA TGTGCCACCAGCAGAGAAAGGGGTATGGGCTACAATGAGCAGTTCTTC. Amino acid sequence: CATSRERGMGYNEQFF.

The V gene is TRBV30, the J gene TRBJ1-2, with TRBD1 matching over 7 bases. V lost 0 bases to trimming and J lost 0 bases; unmatched junction nucleotides: 16. Germline V gives CDR1 GTSNPN, CDR2 SVGIG (reference sequence). The CDR3 has 19 residues. This CDR3 is CAWSVRGWGQPAPNYGYTF. The CDR3 DNA reads TGTGCCTGGAGTGTACGAGGTTGGGGACAGCCCGCGCCTAACTATGGCTACACCTTC.

The chain is built from TRBV5-1 and TRBJ2-3; no definite D call. V dropped 7 bases and J dropped 4 bases, with 19 bases sitting between them. Germline V lookup: CDR1 SGHRS, CDR2 YFSETQ. The CDR3 has 15 residues. In DNA, the CDR3 is TGCGCCAGCTCCCCGGAACAGCGAGCCGCAGATACGCAGTATTTT. Its translation: CASSPEQRAADTQYF. The whole variable domain, remainder taken from reference TRBV5-1 and TRBJ2-3, is KAGVTQTPRYLIKTRGQQVTLSCSPISGHRSVSWYQQTPGQGLQFLFEYFSETQRNKGNFPGRFSGRQFSNSRSEMNVSTLELGDSALYLCASSPEQRAADTQYFGPGTRLTVL.

This clone has just a few counts. The V call is TRBV6-1, the J call TRBJ1-4; D is unclear. CDR3 length equals 14 residues. The germline V gene encodes CDR1 MNHNS and CDR2 SASEGT. V lost 6 bases and J lost 3, with 11 bases in between. The CDR3 bases are TGTGCCAGCAGCTACAGTCGATCTAATGAAAAACTGTTTTTT. Amino acids: CASSYSRSNEKLFF.

This sequence joins TRBV4-1 and TRBJ2-7; D unresolved. The germline V gene encodes CDR1 MGHRA and CDR2 YSYEKL. V was cut by 2 bases and J by 4 bases, with 21 bases left in between. This CDR3 spans 17 amino acids. The CDR3 region is CASSQKTAPISVYEQYF. DNA for the CDR3: TGCGCCAGCAGCCAAAAAACAGCCCCCATCTCCGTTTACGAGCAGTACTTC.

This clone was recorded only once. The genes are TRBV7-9 and TRBJ2-3, with D hard to call. Trimming removed 7 bases from V and 4 bases from J, with 21 bases in between. The CDR3 extends over 16 amino acids. Germline V gene sequence: CDR1 SEHNR, CDR2 FQNEAQ (reference sequence). The CDR3 region has the DNA TGTGCCAGCACCGCCCCACCCCCTGGTAAGCCAGATACGCAGTATTTT. As protein: CASTAPPPGKPDTQYF.

The chain couples TRBV5-1 to TRBJ1-2; no clear D gene. Germline CDR1 SGHRS, CDR2 YFSETQ. V was pared by 1 base and J by 6 bases, with 13 bases between. This CDR3 is 14 amino acids long. Here the CDR3 DNA reads TGCGCCAGCAGCTTGAGTAGATTTCGTCATGGCTACACCTTC. Amino acid sequence: CASSLSRFRHGYTF.

The V and J genes are TRBV9 and TRBJ2-1; D perhaps matches TRBD1 (5 bases). Germline lookup yields CDR1 SGDLS and CDR2 YYNGEE. This CDR3 contains 14 residues. The V end was cut by 0 bases, the J end by 4 bases, with 8 bases between. The chain's CDR3 is CASSVVGLYNEQFF. CDR3 bases: TGTGCCAGCAGCGTAGTGGGGCTGTACAATGAGCAGTTCTTC. Variable domain in full (rest from reference TRBV9 and TRBJ2-1): DSGVTQTPKHLITATGQRVTLRCSPRSGDLSVYWYQQSLDQGLQFLIQYYNGEERAKGNILERFSAQQFPDLHSELNLSSLELGDSALYFCASSVVGLYNEQFFGPGTRLTVL.

The chain combines TRBV4-1 with TRBJ1-3; 9 positions agree with TRBD1. The germline CDR1 and CDR2 sequences are MGHRA and YSYEKL. The CDR3 spans 18 residues. The trim removed 4 bases at V and 3 bases at J, leaving 13 bases unmatched. CDR3 loop: CASSLVGAQGASGNTIYF. The CDR3 DNA reads as TGCGCCAGCAGCCTAGTTGGGGCACAGGGGGCGAGTGGAAACACCATATATTTT.

The gene calls are TRBV5-1 and TRBJ2-2; possible D gene TRBD2, 6 bases. With 4 bases removed from V and 6 bases from J, the gap between germline ends came to 13 bases. Germline lookup yields CDR1 SGHRS and CDR2 YFSETQ. This CDR3 is 14 amino acids long. The CDR3 sequence is CASSGRSDAGELFF. In DNA form, the CDR3 reads TGCGCCAGCAGCGGGAGGTCCGACGCCGGGGAGCTGTTTTTT.

The chain employs TRBV5-6 and TRBJ1-4; 9 positions agree with TRBD1. Per the germline V gene, CDR1 is SGHDT and CDR2 is YYEEEE. The CDR3 has 13 amino acids. V was pared by 3 bases and J by 15 bases, with 9 bases of the junction left unmatched. CDR3 nucleotide sequence: TGTGCCAGCAGCTCCGACAGGGGGAGGAGAGTGTTTTTT. It is translated as CASSSDRGRRVFF.